This TCR beta chain was captured in a study of HIV-infected children after antiretroviral therapy interruption. On the study more broadly: Continuous-treatment children had median age approximately 8 years, interruption more than 9 years.

This clonotype was counted many times. Noted treatment: PENTA 11 planned treatment interruption arm or continuous ART arm. Only samples with at least 5 million viable PBMCs qualified. The CDR3 sequence is 15 residues long. Trimming removed 0 bases from V and 2 bases from J, with 12 bases in between. Germline CDR1 and CDR2: SGHRS and YFSETQ. RNA-based 3' RACE libraries used unique molecular identifiers. TCRdb itself ran the 3' RACE reads through MiXCR, one entry per CDR3 protein. This table has 70,000 to 90,000 distinct CDR3 sequences, approximately 6.9% appearing once. Sequenced material: CD45RA+ CD4+ T cells from PBMCs, pooled from several time points, taken from a donor given antiretroviral therapy, either interrupted or continuous. Specified subset: naive CD4+ CD45RA+ CD45RO- T cells. The source of this sequence is a pool of human donors with HIV. The V gene is TRBV5-1, the J gene TRBJ2-7, with no clear D. The CDR3, as DNA: TGCGCCAGCAGCTTGGTTCTGGGTCTCACCTACGAGCAGTACTTC. This encodes CASSLVLGLTYEQYF.